These 12 T cell receptor beta chains came from one sample sequenced in a study of blood T cell repertoires in COVID-19. Generated by immunoSEQ multiplex PCR, the TCRdb table keeps only in-frame clones and is missing some. Among a few hundred thousand clones listed, around four fifths were seen once. The sequencing input was peripheral blood. The receptors were sampled from a man younger than 40 who had recovered from COVID-19.

The chain combines TRBV5-1 with TRBJ1-2; a possible D gene is TRBD1 (5 bases). Between the trimmed V and J ends, which lost 0 bases and 1 base, there was a span of 13 bases. CDR3 size: 16 residues. Germline values: CDR1 SGHRS, CDR2 YFSETQ. The CDR3 sequence is CASSLGQTRVNYGYTF. The CDR3 DNA reads TGCGCCAGCAGCTTGGGACAGACTCGAGTTAACTATGGCTACACCTTC.

A remark on this clone: At one boundary the junction diverges from the germline segment, which might be a read error. V usage is TRBV3-1 (or the pseudogene TRBV3-2) and J usage is TRBJ2-2; 9 bases align to TRBD1. CDR3 size: 14 residues. Germline V CDR1 and CDR2: LGHDT, YNNKEL (reference sequence). The CDR3 DNA sequence: TGTGCTAGCAAGGAGACAGGGGGTACCGGGGAGCTGTTTTTT. It translates to CASKETGGTGELFF.

The chain couples TRBV2 to TRBJ1-5; D might be TRBD1 (6 bases). V shed 9 bases and J shed 0 bases, with 9 bases lying between them. CDR1 and CDR2 (germline): SNHLY, FYNNEI. The CDR3 covers 13 residues. The CDR3 region has the DNA TGTGCCAGTACAGGGCTTAGCAATCAGCCCCAGCATTTT. The encoded protein is CASTGLSNQPQHF.

This sequence joins TRBV19 and TRBJ2-5; perhaps TRBD2 as D (5 bases). CDR1 is LNHDA, CDR2 SQIVND, per germline (reference sequence). The length of the CDR3 is 11 residues. V lost 6 bases and J 4 bases, leaving 6 bases between the germline ends. The CDR3 DNA is TGTGCCAGTAGAAGCGGAGAGACCCAGTACTTC. Translation gives CASRSGETQYF.

The J gene is TRBJ2-4, the V gene TRBV10-2; 12 bases match TRBD1. The junction had 16 bases not matched to a gene; V was cut back by 6 bases and J by 7 bases. From germline, CDR1 is WSHSY and CDR2 SAAADI. CDR3 length: 18 residues. This CDR3 reads CASRSPGTGGGGGNIQYF. In DNA form, the CDR3 reads TGCGCCAGCAGGTCTCCCGGGACAGGGGGCGGGGGTGGTAACATTCAGTACTTC.

V gene TRBV18 combines with J gene TRBJ2-3, with 10 positions matching TRBD1. Germline trimming cut 6 bases from V and 4 bases from J; bases unmatched to any gene: 10. In germline, CDR1 is KGHSH, CDR2 LQKENI. This CDR3 region has 16 residues. The CDR3 spells CASSARRDRGADTQYF. Written as DNA, the CDR3 is TGTGCCAGCTCCGCCCGGCGGGACAGGGGTGCAGATACGCAGTATTTT.

This chain links TRBV19 with TRBJ1-2; perhaps TRBD1 as D (5 bases). Trimming cost V 6 bases and J 6 bases, with 8 bases left between them. The germline V gene encodes CDR1 LNHDA and CDR2 SQIVND (reference sequence). This CDR3 is built from 11 residues. The CDR3 region has the DNA TGTGCCAGTAGACTGGGGCATGGCTACACCTTC. Its translation: CASRLGHGYTF.

The rearrangement uses TRBV7-9 and TRBJ2-7, with D perhaps matching TRBD2 (5 bases). Germline CDR1 and CDR2: SEHNR and FQNEAQ (reference sequence). There are 14 residues in the CDR3. The germline V and J ends were trimmed by 2 bases and 2 bases, with 10 bases remaining between them. The CDR3 region is CASSLFDGTYEQYF. For the CDR3, the DNA is TGTGCCAGCAGCTTATTCGACGGGACCTACGAGCAGTACTTC. The full variable domain, rest sourced from reference TRBV7-9 and TRBJ2-7, is DTGVSQNPRHKITKRGQNVTFRCDPISEHNRLYWYRQTLGQGPEFLTYFQNEAQLEKSRLLSDRFSAERPKGSFSTLEIQRTEQGDSAMYLCASSLFDGTYEQYFGPGTRLTVT.

This clone was found a few times. J is TRBJ1-4 and V is TRBV21-1. TRBV21-1 is flagged as a pseudogene. This CDR3 spans 13 amino acids. CDR3 in amino acids: CASSASREEKLFF. The CDR3 region has the DNA TGTGCCAGCAGCGCCTCCCGCGAGGAAAAACTGTTTTTT.

This clone was seen at least ten times. The CDR3 loop reads CAISGGQGTGTSGGETQYF. The CDR3 region has the DNA TGTGCCATCAGTGGTGGGCAGGGAACCGGGACTAGCGGGGGTGAGACCCAGTACTTC. V is TRBV10-3 and J is TRBJ2-5; TRBD2 matches at 14 bases. The CDR3 consists of 19 residues. Germline V gene sequence: CDR1 ENHRY, CDR2 SYGVKD. Germline trimming cut 4 bases from V and 5 bases from J; bases unmatched to any gene: 15.

The chain carries TRBV11-2 and TRBJ1-6, with 9 bases aligning to TRBD1. The V gene's germline CDR1 is SGHAT and CDR2 FQNNGV. This CDR3 spans 14 amino acids. This CDR3 reads CASQQGAMDSPLHF. The CDR3 region has the DNA TGTGCAAGCCAACAGGGGGCAATGGATTCACCCCTCCACTTT.

The chain employs TRBV7-2 and TRBJ2-3; possible D gene TRBD2, 5 bases. Looked up from germline, CDR1 is SGHTA and CDR2 is FQGNSA. The CDR3 runs to 16 residues. The V gene lost 0 bases and the J gene lost 6 bases, with 16 bases spanning the gap. CDR3 sequence (DNA): TGTGCCAGCAGCTTAGCAGGCCGTAAGGAGGTGGATACGCAGTATTTT. The encoded protein is CASSLAGRKEVDTQYF.